Listed below are T cell receptor beta chains from one sample, sequenced in a study of cytomegalovirus exposure and HLA in healthy donors. This table comes from immunoSEQ multiplex PCR, and its TCRdb copy is limited to in-frame clones, with some not included. The table includes 150,000 to 200,000 clones, approximately 80% detected once. The sequenced material came from PBMCs. These receptors all stem from a woman in her thirties or forties in good health and CMV-seronegative. CDR3s include the opening cysteine and the closing phenylalanine or tryptophan. A D gene is named only where the DNA matches it firmly. Clone size is given for some rows only: seen once, a few or many times, or a class if the clone is expanded.

J gene	CDR3 length	clone size	V gene	D gene	CDR3 DNA	CDR3 protein
TRBJ2-5	13	-	TRBV5-1	-	TGCGCCAGCAGCCTCCAGTCGGGAGAGACCCAGTACTTC	CASSLQSGETQYF
TRBJ2-7	14	-	TRBV5-1	-	TGCGCCAGCAGTGAGTTAGCGGAGTCCTACGAGCAGTACTTC	CASSELAESYEQYF
TRBJ2-7	12	once	TRBV5-4	-	TGTGCCAGCAGCTTTGACTCTCACGAGCAGTACTTC	CASSFDSHEQYF
TRBJ1-5	15	-	TRBV27	-	TGTGCCAGCAGTTTATCGGGGGGGCGCGATCAGCCCCAGCATTTT	CASSLSGGRDQPQHF
TRBJ2-1	17	-	TRBV7-6	TRBD1	TGTGCCAGCAGCTTAGATAGGGCCAGGGGGCGAGACAATGAGCAGTTCTTC	CASSLDRARGRDNEQFF
TRBJ1-5	14	-	TRBV2	TRBD1	TGTGCCAGCAACACGGACAGGGCAAATCAGCCCCAGCATTTT	CASNTDRANQPQHF
TRBJ2-1	17	-	TRBV18	TRBD2	TGTGCCAGCTCACCGGCCCTGACTAGCGGGGAGGGGAATGAGCAGTTCTTC	CASSPALTSGEGNEQFF
TRBJ2-7	14	once	TRBV5-4	TRBD1	TGTGCCAGCAGTACTATTACAGGGGTCGACGAGCAGTACTTC	CASSTITGVDEQYF
TRBJ2-4	14	once	TRBV14	-	TGTGCCAGCAGCCACACAGACAATGAAAACATTCAGTACTTC	CASSHTDNENIQYF
TRBJ2-1	14	-	TRBV7-9	-	TGTGCCAGCAGCTCACCCGGGAGAGACAATGAGCAGTTCTTC	CASSSPGRDNEQFF
TRBJ1-2	15	-	TRBV7-5	-	TGTGCCAGAAGCCAACTCAGGGTCCCAGATTATGGCTACACCTTC	CARSQLRVPDYGYTF
TRBJ1-1	15	-	TRBV7-6	-	TGTGCCAGCAGCTTAGATCAGGGAACGAACACTGAAGCTTTCTTT	CASSLDQGTNTEAFF
TRBJ2-1	14	-	TRBV19	-	TGTGCCAGTAGTTATAGGGGTCCAAGCAATGAGCAGTTCTTC	CASSYRGPSNEQFF
TRBJ2-1	15	-	TRBV7-3	-	TGTGCCAGCAGCGTACAGCAAGCAGTCTACAATGAGCAGTTCTTC	CASSVQQAVYNEQFF
TRBJ1-2	16	-	TRBV28	-	TGTGCCAGCAGTTTTGTGGGGGGTGCTCCTAACTATGGCTACACCTTC	CASSFVGGAPNYGYTF
TRBJ2-3	16	-	TRBV29-1	-	TGCAGCGTCGCCAGAGCCTACAGGGTCGGCACAGATATGCAGTATTTT	CSVARAYRVGTDMQYF
TRBJ1-1	14	-	TRBV2	TRBD1	TGTGCCAGCAGACTTTCAGGGGGCGCCCCTGAAGCTTTCTTT	CASRLSGGAPEAFF
TRBJ1-6	15	-	TRBV6-4	TRBD1	TGTGCCAGCAGCCAGCTAGGACAGGGCCTATCACCCCTCCACTTT	CASSQLGQGLSPLHF
TRBJ2-7	18	few	TRBV5-1	TRBD1	TGCGCCAGCAGCTTGGAAGACCGCGTGAGGGGGCAACCCTACGAGCAGTACTTC	CASSLEDRVRGQPYEQYF
TRBJ1-4	14	few	TRBV2	-	TGTGCCAGCAGTGGAAACCGGGACTCTGAAAAACTGTTTTTT	CASSGNRDSEKLFF
TRBJ1-5	13	-	TRBV29-1	TRBD1	TGCAGCGTTATAGCAGGGGGCGATCAGCCCCAGCATTTT	CSVIAGGDQPQHF
TRBJ2-1	14	-	TRBV5-1	-	TGCGCCAGCAGCACCCAGGCGGGCCGGAATGAGCAGTTCTTC	CASSTQAGRNEQFF
TRBJ2-1	16	once	TRBV9	TRBD2	TGTGCCAGCAGCGTAGCTGGTCGCGGGAGTACCTACGAGCAGTTCTTC	CASSVAGRGSTYEQFF
TRBJ2-4	15	-	TRBV4-1	-	TGCGCCAGCAGCCATCGGGGCGGGGGCGAGAACATTCAGTACTTC	CASSHRGGGENIQYF
TRBJ2-5	18	once	TRBV5-4	TRBD1	TGTGCCAGCAGCTTGGGTGGGGGACAGGGTATAATGGGAGAGACCCAGTACTTC	CASSLGGGQGIMGETQYF
TRBJ2-3	15	-	TRBV5-5	-	TGTGCCAGCAGCTTGGAGGGAGCGGGCACAGATACGCAGTATTTT	CASSLEGAGTDTQYF
TRBJ2-1	15	few	TRBV5-6	TRBD1	TGTGCCAGCAGCTTGGGACAGGGGCCTCGGAATGAGCAGTTCTTC	CASSLGQGPRNEQFF